This paragraph covers one TCR beta chain sequence. What it binds is not known. The data belong to a study of Ad26.COV2.S vaccination and SARS-CoV-2 variants. The CDR3 runs to 14 residues. V lost 0 bases and J lost 4, with 9 bases in between. CDR1 and CDR2 from the germline V gene are LNHDA and SQIVND (reference sequence). Method: immunoSEQ multiplex PCR; TCRdb's copy keeps in-frame clones and lacks some. The repertoire holds 100,000 or so clones, with about three quarters as singletons. Study-wide findings and caveats: Vaccinated individuals (as opposed to placebo recipients) had higher spike-specific TCR breadth. Vaccine recipients and placebo recipients showed similar non-spike TCR breadth.

Sequencing was performed on peripheral blood, taken after recovery from COVID-19. J is TRBJ1-2 and V is TRBV19; D might be TRBD1 (5 bases). The receptor was isolated from a human donor who had recovered from COVID-19. This CDR3 is CASSIDGGFYGYTF. In DNA form, the CDR3 reads TGTGCCAGTAGTATAGACGGGGGATTCTATGGCTACACCTTC.